This T cell receptor (beta chain) was recovered during a study of blood T cell repertoires in COVID-19. Assay: immunoSEQ multiplex PCR; the TCRdb copy retains only in-frame clones and omits some. This sample carries roughly 100,000 clones, approximately 80% of them seen once, and the ten largest clones take 4% to 5.5%. Germline V gives CDR1 LNHDA, CDR2 SQIVND (reference sequence). Losses at the gene ends were 2 bases for V and 0 bases for J; bases not matched to a gene: 11. This CDR3 spans 19 amino acids. The chain employs TRBV19 and TRBJ2-7, with 12 bases identical to TRBD2. The receptor was isolated from a man aged 80 or over with COVID-19, enrolled during active disease. The sequencing sample was made of peripheral blood. The CDR3 protein is CASSIRLAGASTNSYEQYF. The CDR3 bases are TGTGCCAGTAGTATAAGACTAGCGGGAGCTAGCACAAACTCCTACGAGCAGTACTTC.